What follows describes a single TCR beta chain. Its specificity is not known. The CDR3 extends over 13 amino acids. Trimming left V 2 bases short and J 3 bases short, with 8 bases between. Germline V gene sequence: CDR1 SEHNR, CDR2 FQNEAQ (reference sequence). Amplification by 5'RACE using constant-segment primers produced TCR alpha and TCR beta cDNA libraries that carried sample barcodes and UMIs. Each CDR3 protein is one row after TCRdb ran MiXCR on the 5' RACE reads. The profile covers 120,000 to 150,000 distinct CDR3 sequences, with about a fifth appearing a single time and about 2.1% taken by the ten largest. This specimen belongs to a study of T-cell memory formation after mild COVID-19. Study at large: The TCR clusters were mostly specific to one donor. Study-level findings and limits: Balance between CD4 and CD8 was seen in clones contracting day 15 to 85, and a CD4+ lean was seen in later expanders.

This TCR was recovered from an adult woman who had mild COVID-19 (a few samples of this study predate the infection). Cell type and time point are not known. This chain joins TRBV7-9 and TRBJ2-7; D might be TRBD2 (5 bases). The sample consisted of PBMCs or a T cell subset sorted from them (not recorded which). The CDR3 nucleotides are TGTGCCAGCAGCTTACCAAGCGGCTACGAGCAGTACTTC. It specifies CASSLPSGYEQYF.